Sequencing of this T cell receptor (beta chain) was carried out in a study of blood T cell repertoires in COVID-19. Repertoires were generated with immunoSEQ multiplex PCR, while TCRdb's copy carries only in-frame clones and drops some. In the table there are about 150,000 clones, around 84% of which are singletons. Germline CDR1 reads KGHSH; CDR2 reads LQKENI. J lost 4 bases, V lost 0 bases, and 4 bases had no gene match. This CDR3 is 16 amino acids long. The origin of this receptor is a human donor with acute or convalescent COVID-19. The donor label of this sample is uncertain. What was sequenced was peripheral blood. This sequence joins TRBV18 and TRBJ2-5, with 11 positions matching TRBD2. The CDR3 region has the DNA TGTGCCAGCTCACCACCACTAGCGGGAGCGGGAGAGACCCAGTACTTC. It encodes CASSPPLAGAGETQYF.